The rows below give T cell receptor beta chains drawn from one sample of a study of T cells in Graves' hyperthyroidism and ophthalmopathy. TCRdb passed the multiplex PCR reads through MiXCR, listing each CDR3 protein once. The repertoire consists of under 700,000 distinct CDR3 sequences, with roughly a sixth occurring once and the leading ten covering under 20%. What was sequenced was blood. These receptors came from a young woman with Graves' hyperthyroidism. Each CDR3 is given with its conserved first and last residue. The order of the fields is CDR3 protein, V gene.

CDR3 protein: CASSLTSGGSYEQYF
V gene: TRBV7-2

CDR3 protein: CASRSKNRLDSYNSPLHF
V gene: TRBV6-2/TRBV6-3

CDR3 protein: CASSQDRWGDTQYF
V gene: TRBV3-1

CDR3 protein: CASKIGGYNEQFF
V gene: TRBV7-2

CDR3 protein: CATKGGKETQYF
V gene: TRBV2

CDR3 protein: CASSHIFGELFF
V gene: TRBV13

CDR3 protein: CASSFDETQYF
V gene: TRBV7-9

CDR3 protein: CASSYQLAKNYEQYF
V gene: TRBV5-1

CDR3 protein: CASSLVTSRGNEQFF
V gene: TRBV28

CDR3 protein: CASSYIGDYTDTQYF
V gene: TRBV19

CDR3 protein: CATHSGSMGETQYF
V gene: TRBV5-1

CDR3 protein: CSARTAIGTEAFF
V gene: TRBV20-1

CDR3 protein: CASSPWEGKVWEQYF
V gene: TRBV28

CDR3 protein: CASSKIGADTTGELFF
V gene: TRBV7-8

CDR3 protein: CASSLVGIGATEQYF
V gene: TRBV5-8

CDR3 protein: CASSIARLSYEQYF
V gene: TRBV19

CDR3 protein: CASSPSPTEQFF
V gene: TRBV11-3

CDR3 protein: CASSLERNSPLHF
V gene: TRBV7-3

CDR3 protein: CASSKPRLAGVTDTQYF
V gene: TRBV5-1

CDR3 protein: CASLGGSNTGELFF
V gene: TRBV6-2/TRBV6-3

CDR3 protein: CAWSVLLRDTEAFF
V gene: TRBV30

CDR3 protein: CASSLTHPSGEQFF
V gene: TRBV7-9

CDR3 protein: CASSLLGLAGAYEQYF
V gene: TRBV5-5

CDR3 protein: CASTSQGYNEQFF
V gene: TRBV6-9

CDR3 protein: CASSLPGQISYEQYF
V gene: TRBV12-3/TRBV12-4

CDR3 protein: CASSQTSGGANEQFF
V gene: TRBV11-1

CDR3 protein: CASSSLGQFLYGYTF
V gene: TRBV5-1

CDR3 protein: CATSKTADTEAFF
V gene: TRBV15

CDR3 protein: CASSSPRTVMNTEAFF
V gene: TRBV7-9

CDR3 protein: CASRTMGLAGVNTGELFF
V gene: TRBV6-1

CDR3 protein: CASRTPRGNIQYF
V gene: TRBV12-3/TRBV12-4

CDR3 protein: CASSGGLFTEAFF
V gene: TRBV4-1

CDR3 protein: CASSSESNTDTQYF
V gene: TRBV27

CDR3 protein: CAWTAQEGQPQHF
V gene: TRBV30

CDR3 protein: CSARRGLNQPQHF
V gene: TRBV20-1

CDR3 protein: CSARWHTGELFF
V gene: TRBV20-1

CDR3 protein: CASSLGGMETQYF
V gene: TRBV12-3/TRBV12-4

CDR3 protein: CASSFGRDSPLHF
V gene: TRBV12-3/TRBV12-4